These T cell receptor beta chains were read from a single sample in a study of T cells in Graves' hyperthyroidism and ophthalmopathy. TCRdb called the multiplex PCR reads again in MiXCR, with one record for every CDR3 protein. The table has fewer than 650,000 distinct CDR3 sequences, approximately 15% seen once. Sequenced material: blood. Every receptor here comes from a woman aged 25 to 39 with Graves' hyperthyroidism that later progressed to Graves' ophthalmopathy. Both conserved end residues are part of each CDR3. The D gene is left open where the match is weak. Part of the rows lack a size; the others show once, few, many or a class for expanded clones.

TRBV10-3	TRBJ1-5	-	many	CAISPEGRINQPQHF	TGTGCCATCAGCCCCGAAGGACGGATCAATCAGCCCCAGCATTTT
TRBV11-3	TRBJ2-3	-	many	CASSANRVTDTQYF	TGTGCCAGCAGCGCGAACAGGGTGACAGATACGCAGTATTTT
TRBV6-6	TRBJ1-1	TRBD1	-	CASSYSKGTANEAFF	TGTGCCAGCAGTTACTCGAAAGGGACAGCGAATGAAGCTTTCTTT
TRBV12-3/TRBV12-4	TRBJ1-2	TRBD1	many	CASKRREPGQGARGYTF	TGTGCCAGCAAAAGACGGGAACCGGGACAGGGGGCGCGAGGCTACACCTTC
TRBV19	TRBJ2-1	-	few	CASSIQPDWNEQFF	TGTGCCAGTAGTATTCAACCGGACTGGAATGAGCAGTTCTTC
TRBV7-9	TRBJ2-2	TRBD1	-	CASSQTGENTGELFF	TGTGCCAGCAGCCAGACAGGGGAGAACACCGGGGAGCTGTTTTTT
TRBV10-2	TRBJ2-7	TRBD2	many	CASSERGGEQYF	TGCGCCAGCAGTGAGCGGGGAGGGGAGCAGTACTTC
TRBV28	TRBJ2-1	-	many	CASSLVADEQFF	TGTGCCAGCAGTTTAGTGGCGGATGAGCAGTTCTTC
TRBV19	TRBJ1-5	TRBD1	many	CASSISGQELQPQHF	TGTGCCAGTAGTATATCGGGACAGGAACTTCAGCCCCAGCATTTT
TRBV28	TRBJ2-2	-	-	CASSFLGGGNTGELFF	TGTGCCAGCAGTTTCTTAGGCGGAGGGAACACCGGGGAGCTGTTTTTT
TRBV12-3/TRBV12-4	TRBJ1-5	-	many	CASRQENQPQHF	TGTGCCAGCAGACAGGAGAATCAGCCCCAGCATTTT
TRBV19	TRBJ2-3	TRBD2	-	CAATKLAGAWDTQYF	TGTGCCGCCACCAAACTAGCGGGAGCGTGGGATACGCAGTATTTT
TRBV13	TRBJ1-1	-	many	CASSSLLRRAEAFF	TGTGCCAGCAGCAGCTTGTTAAGACGGGCTGAAGCTTTCTTT
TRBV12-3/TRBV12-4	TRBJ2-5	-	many	CASSDEGGTQYF	TGTGCCAGCAGTGATGAGGGGGGGACCCAGTACTTC
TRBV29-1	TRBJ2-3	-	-	CSVEVWTGTDTQYF	TGCAGCGTTGAAGTGTGGACTGGGACAGATACGCAGTATTTT
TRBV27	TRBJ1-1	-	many	CASSLVPGTEAFF	TGTGCCAGCAGTTTGGTACCAGGGACTGAAGCTTTCTTT
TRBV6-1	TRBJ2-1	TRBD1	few	CASRRQGRNEQFF	TGTGCCAGCAGGAGACAGGGGCGGAATGAGCAGTTCTTC
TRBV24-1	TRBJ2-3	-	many	CATAGNGHSTDTQYF	TGTGCCACCGCTGGGAATGGGCATAGCACAGATACGCAGTATTTT
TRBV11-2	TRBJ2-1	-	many	CASSLVSNEQFF	TGTGCCAGCAGCTTAGTCAGCAATGAGCAGTTCTTC
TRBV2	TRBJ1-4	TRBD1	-	CASRDPGTANEKLFF	TGTGCCAGCAGAGACCCCGGGACAGCTAATGAAAAACTGTTTTTT
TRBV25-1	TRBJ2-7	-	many	CASSDLSSRDTMYEQYF	TGTGCCAGCAGTGACCTCTCCTCCCGGGACACAATGTACGAGCAGTACTTC
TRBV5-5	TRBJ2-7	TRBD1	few	CASSTGQGQPAEQYF	TGTGCCAGCAGCACCGGACAGGGGCAGCCTGCCGAGCAGTACTTC
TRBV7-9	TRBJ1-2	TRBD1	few	CASSLEGRGPFNYGYTF	TGTGCCAGCAGCTTAGAGGGCAGGGGGCCCTTCAACTATGGCTACACCTTC
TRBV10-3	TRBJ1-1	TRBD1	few	CAISGSGTGEAGAFF	TGTGCCATCAGTGGTTCAGGGACAGGGGAGGCAGGGGCTTTCTTT
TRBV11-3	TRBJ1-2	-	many	CASSLSGGDYGYTF	TGTGCCAGCAGCTTATCGGGTGGGGACTATGGCTACACCTTC
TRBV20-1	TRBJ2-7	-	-	CSACFTGSYEQYF	TGCAGTGCTTGCTTCACAGGGTCATACGAGCAGTACTTC